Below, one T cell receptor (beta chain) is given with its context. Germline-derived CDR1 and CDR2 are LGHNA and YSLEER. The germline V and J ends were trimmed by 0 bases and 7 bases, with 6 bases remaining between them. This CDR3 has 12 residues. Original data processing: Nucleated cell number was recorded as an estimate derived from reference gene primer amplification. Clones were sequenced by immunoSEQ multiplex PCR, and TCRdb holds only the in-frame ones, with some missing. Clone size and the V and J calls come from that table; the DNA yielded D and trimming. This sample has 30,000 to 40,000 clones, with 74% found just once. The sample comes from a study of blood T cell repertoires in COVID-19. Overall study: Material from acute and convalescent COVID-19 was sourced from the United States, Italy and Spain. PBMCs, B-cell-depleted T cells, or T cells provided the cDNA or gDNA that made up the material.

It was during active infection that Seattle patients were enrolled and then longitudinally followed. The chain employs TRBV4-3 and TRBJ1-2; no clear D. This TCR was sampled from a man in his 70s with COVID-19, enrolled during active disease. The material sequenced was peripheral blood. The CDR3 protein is CASSQDYGGYTF. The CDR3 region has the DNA TGCGCCAGCAGCCAAGATTACGGTGGCTACACCTTC.